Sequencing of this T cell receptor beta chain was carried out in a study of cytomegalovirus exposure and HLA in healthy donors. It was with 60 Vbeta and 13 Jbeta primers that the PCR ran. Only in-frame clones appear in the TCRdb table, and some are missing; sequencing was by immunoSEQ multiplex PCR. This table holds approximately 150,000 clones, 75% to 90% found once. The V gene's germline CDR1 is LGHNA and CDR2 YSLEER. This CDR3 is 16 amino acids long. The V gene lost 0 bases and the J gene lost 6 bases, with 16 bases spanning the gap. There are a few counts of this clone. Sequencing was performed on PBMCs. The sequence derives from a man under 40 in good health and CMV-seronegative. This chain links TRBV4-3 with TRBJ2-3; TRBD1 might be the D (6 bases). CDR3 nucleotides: TGCGCCAGCAGCCAAGAACAGGGCCTAGGGTCGGATACGCAGTATTTT. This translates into CASSQEQGLGSDTQYF.